This T cell receptor (beta chain) was captured by sequencing in a study of T cells in Graves' hyperthyroidism and ophthalmopathy. Study results and caveats: Most thyroid clonotypes with frequency above 0.001 were detected in blood.

This clonotype was counted ten times or more. Its antigen remains unidentified. Amplified TCR beta CDR3 regions came from RNA transcripts. Carried out on the TCR CDR3, a first-round RT-PCR used the HTBI primer set. TCRdb called the multiplex PCR reads again in MiXCR, with one record for every CDR3 protein. The sample comprises approximately 620,000 distinct CDR3 sequences, about 14% of which are singletons, and roughly 5.7% rests with the top ten. J was trimmed by 0 bases and V by 6 bases; bases with no gene match: 7. Germline CDR1 reads SGHVS; CDR2 reads FQNEAQ. The CDR3 totals 16 residues. The origin of this receptor is a woman in her 30s with Graves' hyperthyroidism that later progressed to Graves' ophthalmopathy. Sequences were obtained from blood. This rearrangement joins TRBV7-8 to TRBJ2-3, with 9 bases identical to TRBD2. Written as DNA, the CDR3 is TGTGCCAGCAGGCTAGCGGGGATGGCTAGCACAGATACGCAGTATTTT. Protein: CASRLAGMASTDTQYF. Variable domain in full (rest from reference TRBV7-8 and TRBJ2-3): GAGVSQSPRYKVAKRGQDVALRCDPISGHVSLFWYQQALGQGPEFLTYFQNEAQLDKSGLPSDRFFAERPEGSVSTLKIQRTQQEDSAVYLCASRLAGMASTDTQYFGPGTRLTVL.